The rows below give T cell receptor beta chains drawn from one sample of a study of response to subunit inactivated influenza vaccine. MiXCR, applied by TCRdb to the RT-PCR reads, yields one record per CDR3 protein. Of more than 500,000 distinct CDR3 sequences listed, about 10% are singletons. The data were also submitted as part of a second study, on T cells expressing NK-cell markers.

The sequencing used PBMCs from blood, collected on the day of vaccination. The origin of the receptors is a man between 50 and 59 years old who received an inactivated influenza vaccine. Each CDR3 is given with its conserved first and last residue. The D gene is left open where the match is weak. Clone size is not always given. Where it is, it says once, few, many or a class for expanded clones.

clone_size,v_call,d_call,j_call,cdr3_nt,cdr3_aa
.,TRBV14,.,TRBJ2-1,TGTGCCAGCAGCAGGGTCTCCTACAATGAGCAGTTCTTC,CASSRVSYNEQFF
few,TRBV9,TRBD1,TRBJ1-2,TGTGCCAGCAGCGTCACCTGGACAGGGGATTTTGGCTACACCTTC,CASSVTWTGDFGYTF
many,TRBV5-1,TRBD1,TRBJ2-5,TGCGCCAGCAGCGGATCAGACAGGGCTACGAAGACCCAGTACTTC,CASSGSDRATKTQYF
.,TRBV9,.,TRBJ2-5,TGTGCCAGCAGCGAAAGGACAGAGCCAGAGACCCAGTACTTC,CASSERTEPETQYF
.,TRBV5-5,.,TRBJ1-1,TGTGCCAGCAGCTACCAAGAAGGTCGCACTGAAGCTTTCTTT,CASSYQEGRTEAFF
many,TRBV7-2,.,TRBJ2-2,TGTGCCAGCAGCCTAAGGGCCGGGGAGCTGTTTTTT,CASSLRAGELFF
few,TRBV12-3/TRBV12-4,.,TRBJ1-4,TGTGCCAGCAGCTCGGGGAATGGTGAAAAACTGTTTTTT,CASSSGNGEKLFF
few,TRBV28,TRBD2,TRBJ2-1,TGTGCCAGCAGCCCGGGAGGGGGGACCTTATTCAATGAGCAGTTCTTC,CASSPGGGTLFNEQFF
many,TRBV27,TRBD1,TRBJ2-7,TGTGCCAGCAGTTTTAGACAGGGGTACGAGCAGTACTTC,CASSFRQGYEQYF
.,TRBV12-3/TRBV12-4,TRBD2,TRBJ2-7,TGTGCCAGCGGGCTAGCGGGAGTCGAGCAGTACTTC,CASGLAGVEQYF
few,TRBV7-2,.,TRBJ1-4,TGTGCCAGCAGCCCCCAACCGTTTAATGAAAAACTGTTTTTT,CASSPQPFNEKLFF
few,TRBV27,.,TRBJ2-5,TGTGCCAGCAGTTTACGGTCTTGGGAGACCCAGTACTTC,CASSLRSWETQYF
.,TRBV5-1,TRBD1,TRBJ2-1,TGCGCCAGCAGCTCCATACAGGGGGCGAATGAGCAGTTCTTC,CASSSIQGANEQFF